This T cell receptor beta chain was identified in a study of blood T cell repertoires in COVID-19. Whole-study context: Samples representing acute and convalescent COVID-19 were sourced from the United States, Italy and Spain. The cDNA or gDNA used as material had been derived from T cells, B-cell-depleted T cells, or PBMCs.

Original processing methods: Amplification of reference gene primers was used by the study to estimate nucleated cell counts. The table came from immunoSEQ multiplex PCR; TCRdb's copy has only in-frame clones and leaves some out. The DNA was the basis for D and trimming; V, J and clone size are from that table. The sample yields 440,000 or so clones, approximately 89% seen once. Followed longitudinally, the Seattle patients had been enrolled during active infection. J lost 2 bases, V lost 3 bases, and 10 bases had no gene match. CDR3 size: 18 residues. In germline, CDR1 is KGHSH, CDR2 LQKENI. The chain joins TRBV18 to TRBJ1-2, with 12 bases identical to TRBD1. The receptor was isolated from a woman between 40 and 50 years old with COVID-19, enrolled during active disease. The sample was peripheral blood. The CDR3 is CASSPELMGQGANYGYTF. The CDR3 DNA sequence: TGTGCCAGCTCACCTGAATTGATGGGACAGGGGGCGAACTATGGCTACACCTTC.